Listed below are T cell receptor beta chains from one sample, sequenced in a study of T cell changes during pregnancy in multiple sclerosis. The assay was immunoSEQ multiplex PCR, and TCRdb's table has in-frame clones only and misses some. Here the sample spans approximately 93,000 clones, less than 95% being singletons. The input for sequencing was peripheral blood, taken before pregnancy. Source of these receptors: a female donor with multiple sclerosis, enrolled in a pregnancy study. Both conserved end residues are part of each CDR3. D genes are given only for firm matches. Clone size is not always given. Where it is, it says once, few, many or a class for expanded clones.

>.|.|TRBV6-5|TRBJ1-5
CASSYDGQREHF
TGTGCCAGCAGTTACGACGGACAGCGCGAGCATTTT
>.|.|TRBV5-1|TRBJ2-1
CASSLEVRSEQFF
TGCGCCAGCAGCTTGGAGGTGCGGTCTGAGCAGTTCTTC
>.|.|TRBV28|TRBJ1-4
CASRQTEKLFF
TGTGCCAGCAGACAGACTGAAAAACTGTTTTTT
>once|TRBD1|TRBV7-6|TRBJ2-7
CASIPGQGLTEQYF
TGTGCCAGCATCCCGGGACAGGGACTCACGGAGCAGTACTTC
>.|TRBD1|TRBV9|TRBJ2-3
CASSATGYGTDTQYF
TGTGCCAGCAGCGCGACAGGGTACGGCACAGATACGCAGTATTTT
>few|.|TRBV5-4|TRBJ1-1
CASSLVGGGTEAFF
TGTGCCAGCAGCTTGGTTGGGGGGGGCACTGAAGCTTTCTTT
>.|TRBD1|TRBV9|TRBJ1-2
CASSVGTGANYGYTF
TGTGCCAGCAGCGTAGGTACAGGGGCTAACTATGGCTACACCTTC
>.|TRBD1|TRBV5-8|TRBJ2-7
CASSLTGDPSYEQYF
TGTGCCAGCAGCTTGACAGGGGACCCCTCCTACGAGCAGTACTTC
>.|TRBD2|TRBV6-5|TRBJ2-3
CASSLLARSTDTQYF
TGTGCCAGCAGCCTACTAGCGAGATCCACAGATACGCAGTATTTT
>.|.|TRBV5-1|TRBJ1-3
CASSPLPVSLGRSGNTIYF
TGCGCCAGCAGCCCATTACCCGTCTCTCTTGGGCGCTCTGGAAACACCATATATTTT
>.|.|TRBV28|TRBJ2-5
CASSLWSAGETQYF
TGTGCCAGCAGTTTATGGAGCGCGGGAGAGACCCAGTACTTC
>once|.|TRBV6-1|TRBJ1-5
CASQAVNSNQPQHF
TGTGCCAGCCAGGCAGTTAATAGCAATCAGCCCCAGCATTTT
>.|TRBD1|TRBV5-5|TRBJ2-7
CASSHTTSGTGADEQYF
TGTGCCAGCAGCCATACCACCTCCGGGACAGGGGCAGACGAGCAGTACTTC
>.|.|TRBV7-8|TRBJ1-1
CASSSWLARTSRGTEAFF
TGTGCCAGCAGCTCCTGGCTGGCGCGGACATCGAGGGGGACTGAAGCTTTCTTT
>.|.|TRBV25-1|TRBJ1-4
CASSEGRFNEKLFF
TGTGCCAGCAGTGAGGGCAGGTTCAATGAAAAACTGTTTTTT
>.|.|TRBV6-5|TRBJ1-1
CASRKGHLGDTEAFF
TGTGCCAGCAGAAAAGGACATTTAGGGGACACTGAAGCTTTCTTT
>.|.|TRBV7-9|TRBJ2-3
CASSPSFRQAKTDTQYF
TGTGCCAGCAGCCCCTCTTTTAGACAGGCTAAAACAGATACGCAGTATTTT
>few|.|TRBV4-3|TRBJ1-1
CASSQRGSDTEAFF
TGCGCCAGCAGCCAGCGGGGTTCGGACACTGAAGCTTTCTTT
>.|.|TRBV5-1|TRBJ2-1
CASSYDLFASEEQFF
TGCGCCAGCAGCTACGACCTGTTTGCTTCGGAGGAGCAGTTCTTC
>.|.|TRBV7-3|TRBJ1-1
CASSFRENTEAFF
TGTGCCAGCAGCTTCAGGGAGAACACTGAAGCTTTCTTT
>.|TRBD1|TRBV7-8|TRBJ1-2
CASSLKTGAPNYGYTF
TGTGCCAGCAGCTTGAAAACAGGGGCACCTAACTATGGCTACACCTTC
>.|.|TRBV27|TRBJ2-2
CASSLLGGRGTGELFF
TGTGCCAGCAGTTTATTGGGGGGAAGGGGCACCGGGGAGCTGTTTTTT
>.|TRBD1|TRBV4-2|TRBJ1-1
CASSQESTGVTEAFF
TGTGCCAGCAGCCAAGAAAGCACAGGGGTCACTGAAGCTTTCTTT
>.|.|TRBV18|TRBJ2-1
CASSPQGGANEQFF
TGTGCCAGCTCACCGCAAGGGGGAGCCAATGAGCAGTTCTTC
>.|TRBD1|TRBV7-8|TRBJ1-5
CASSLGDRVQPQHF
TGTGCCAGCAGCTTAGGGGACAGGGTGCAGCCCCAGCATTTT
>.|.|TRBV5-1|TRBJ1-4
CASSSGHLTNEKLFF
TGCGCCAGCAGCTCGGGACACCTAACTAATGAAAAACTGTTTTTT
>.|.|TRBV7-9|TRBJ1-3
CASSITSSGNTIYF
TGTGCCAGCAGCATTACGAGCTCTGGAAACACCATATATTTT
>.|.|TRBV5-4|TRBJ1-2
CASSYRTDSPYGYTF
TGTGCCAGCAGCTATAGAACCGACAGCCCGTACGGCTACACCTTC
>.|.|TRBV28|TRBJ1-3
CASSLKGNTIYF
TGTGCCAGCAGCCTTAAAGGAAACACCATATATTTT
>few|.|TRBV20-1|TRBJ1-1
CSARESAEAFF
TGCAGTGCTAGAGAAAGCGCTGAAGCTTTCTTT
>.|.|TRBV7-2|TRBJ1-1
CASSFRGGGLTEAFF
TGTGCCAGCAGCTTCCGGGGCGGGGGGCTCACTGAAGCTTTCTTT
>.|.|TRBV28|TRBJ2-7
CAGGGGRIHEQYF
TGTGCCGGGGGGGGCGGGAGAATCCACGAGCAGTACTTC
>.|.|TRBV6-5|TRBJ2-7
CASSYEAGAHYEQYF
TGTGCCAGCAGTTACGAGGCAGGGGCCCACTACGAGCAGTACTTC